The T cell receptor (beta chain) described here comes from a study of graft-versus-host responses after intestinal transplantation. Study details: In this cohort, recipients had multivisceral, liver-intestinal, or isolated intestinal transplants. Whole-study results and caveats: GvH clones appeared in recipient marrow, some first in ileum or blood.

In regard to this clone: Its target is not known.

Per the germline V gene, CDR1 is MNHEY and CDR2 is SMNVEV (reference sequence). The ends were cut back, 3 bases at V and 0 bases at J, with 12 bases in the middle. This CDR3 has 15 amino acids. The assay was immunoSEQ multiplex PCR, and TCRdb's table has in-frame clones only and misses some. The table includes roughly 69,000 clones, approximately 90% detected once. The rearrangement joins TRBV27 to TRBJ2-7; the D is unclear. The specimen was unstimulated CD8+ T cells sorted from spleen or lymph node cells, collected before transplant. This clonotype was obtained from a human donor who was the organ donor for an intestinal transplant. CDR3 DNA: TGTGCCAGCAGTTTTAGTAGCCTGAGCTCCTACGAGCAGTACTTC. Protein product: CASSFSSLSSYEQYF.